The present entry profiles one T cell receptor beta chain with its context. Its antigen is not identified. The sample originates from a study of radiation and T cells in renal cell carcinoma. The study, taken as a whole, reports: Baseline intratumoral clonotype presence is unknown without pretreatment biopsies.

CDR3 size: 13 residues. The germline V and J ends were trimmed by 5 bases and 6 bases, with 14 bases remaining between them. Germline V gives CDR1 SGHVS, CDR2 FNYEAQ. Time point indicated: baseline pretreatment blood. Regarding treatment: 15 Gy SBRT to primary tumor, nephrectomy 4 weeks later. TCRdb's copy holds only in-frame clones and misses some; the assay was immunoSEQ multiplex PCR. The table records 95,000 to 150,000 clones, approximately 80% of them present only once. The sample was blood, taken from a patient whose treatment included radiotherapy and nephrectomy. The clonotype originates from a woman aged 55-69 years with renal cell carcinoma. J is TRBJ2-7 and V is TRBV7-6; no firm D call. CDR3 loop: CASSPRELGEQYF. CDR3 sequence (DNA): TGTGCCAGCAGCCCCCGCGAATTGGGCGAGCAGTACTTC.